The sample holds one count of the clone carrying this TCR beta chain. The antigen is unknown. The libraries were made with immunoSEQ v3.0 at survey level. TCRdb's copy holds only in-frame clones and misses some; the assay was immunoSEQ multiplex PCR. The sample gives tens of thousands of clones, 75% to 85% of which show up once; approximately 7.2% is in the top ten. The content of samples before DNA extraction was roughly 0.95-11 million cryopreserved PBMC. The data are from a study of long-term antiretroviral therapy in people with HIV. General study points: ART preceded a rise in diversity that nonetheless stayed lower than in transplant donor controls. CDR3 lengths in HIV samples spanned a narrower range than controls.

The clonotype was recovered from a man aged 35 to 55 with HIV. Sequences were derived from unsorted PBMCs, sampled 0.3 years after starting antiretroviral therapy.

CDR3 loop: CASSLGAGSDTQYF. DNA of the CDR3: TGTGCCAGCAGCTTAGGGGCAGGGTCCGATACGCAGTATTTT. The rearrangement joins TRBV11-3 to TRBJ2-3, with D perhaps TRBD1 (5 bases). CDR3 length equals 14 residues. Trimming removed 1 base from V and 6 bases from J, with 11 bases in between. Germline V gene sequence: CDR1 SGHNT, CDR2 YENEEA.